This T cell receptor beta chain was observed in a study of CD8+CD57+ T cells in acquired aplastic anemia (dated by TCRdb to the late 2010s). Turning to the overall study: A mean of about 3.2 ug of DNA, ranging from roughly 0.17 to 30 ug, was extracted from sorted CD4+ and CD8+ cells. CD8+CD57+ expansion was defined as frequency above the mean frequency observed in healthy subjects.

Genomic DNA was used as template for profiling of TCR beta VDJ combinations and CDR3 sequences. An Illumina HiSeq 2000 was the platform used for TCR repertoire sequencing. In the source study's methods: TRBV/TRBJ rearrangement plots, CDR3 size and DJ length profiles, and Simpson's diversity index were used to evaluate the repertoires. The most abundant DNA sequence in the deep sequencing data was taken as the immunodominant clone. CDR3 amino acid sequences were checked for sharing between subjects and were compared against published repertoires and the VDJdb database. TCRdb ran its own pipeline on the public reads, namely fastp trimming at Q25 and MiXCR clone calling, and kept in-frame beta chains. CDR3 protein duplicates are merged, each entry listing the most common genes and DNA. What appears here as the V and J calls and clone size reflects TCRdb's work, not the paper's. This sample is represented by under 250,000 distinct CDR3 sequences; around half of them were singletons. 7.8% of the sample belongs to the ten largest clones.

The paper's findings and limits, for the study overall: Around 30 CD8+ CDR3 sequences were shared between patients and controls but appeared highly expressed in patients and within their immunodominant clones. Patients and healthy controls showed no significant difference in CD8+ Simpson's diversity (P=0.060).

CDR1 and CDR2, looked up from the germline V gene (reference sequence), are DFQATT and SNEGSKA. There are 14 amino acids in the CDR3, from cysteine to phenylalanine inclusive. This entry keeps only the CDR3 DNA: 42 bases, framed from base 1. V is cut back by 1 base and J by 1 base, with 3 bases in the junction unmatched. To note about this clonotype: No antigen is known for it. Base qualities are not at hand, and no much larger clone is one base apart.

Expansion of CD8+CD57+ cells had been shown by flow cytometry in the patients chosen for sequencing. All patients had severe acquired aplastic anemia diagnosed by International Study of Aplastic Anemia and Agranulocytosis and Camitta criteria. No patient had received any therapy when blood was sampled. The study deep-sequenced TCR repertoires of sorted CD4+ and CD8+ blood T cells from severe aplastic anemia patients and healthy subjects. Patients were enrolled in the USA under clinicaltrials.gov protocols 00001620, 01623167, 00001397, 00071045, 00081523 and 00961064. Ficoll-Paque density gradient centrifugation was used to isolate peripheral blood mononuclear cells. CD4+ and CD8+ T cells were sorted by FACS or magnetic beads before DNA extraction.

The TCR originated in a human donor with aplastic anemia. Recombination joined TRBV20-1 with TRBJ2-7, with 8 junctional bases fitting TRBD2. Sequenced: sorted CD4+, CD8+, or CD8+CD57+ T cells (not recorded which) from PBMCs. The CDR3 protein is CSARGLAQSYEQYF. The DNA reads TGCAGTGCTAGAGGACTAGCGCAGTCCTACGAGCAGTACTTC.